The rows below give T cell receptor beta chains drawn from one sample of a study of shared clonotypes between healthy human individuals. Generated by immunoSEQ multiplex PCR, the TCRdb table keeps only in-frame clones and is missing some. The sample contains about 2 million clones, over 85% of which appear only once. What was sequenced was naive CD4+ T cells sorted from blood. Receptor source: a man between 18 and 29 years old in good health. The CDR3 runs from the conserved cysteine through the conserved F or W. The D gene is left open where the match is weak. Size values are once, few and many counts, or a class for expanded clones, and some rows have none.

-	TRBJ2-4	TRBV7-2	TRBD1	TGTGCCAGCAGCACCGGGACAGGGTCGGGACAAAACATTCAGTACTTC	CASSTGTGSGQNIQYF
-	TRBJ2-5	TRBV4-1	TRBD2	TGCGCCAGCAGCCACGAGGCACTAGCGGAAGAGACCCAGTACTTC	CASSHEALAEETQYF
-	TRBJ1-4	TRBV25-1	-	TGTGCCAGCAGTGCCGGTGTGGGTGTCAGGGCGTCTAATGAAAAACTGTTTTTT	CASSAGVGVRASNEKLFF
-	TRBJ2-5	TRBV7-2	-	TGTGCCAGCGGCCTCCAAACGGGACCTCAAGAGACCCAGTACTTC	CASGLQTGPQETQYF
once	TRBJ1-1	TRBV6-5	-	TGTGCCAGCAGTTACTACCTCCGGGGCCTCGGGGAAGCTTTCTTT	CASSYYLRGLGEAFF
-	TRBJ1-6	TRBV2	-	TGTGCCAGCAGCCAGGGGCGGGGCGGACCCCTCCACTTT	CASSQGRGGPLHF
-	TRBJ2-6	TRBV23-1	TRBD1	TGCGCCAGCAGGCAACCGGGACAGGGGGCGTCTGGGGCCAACGTCCTGACTTTC	CASRQPGQGASGANVLTF
-	TRBJ2-7	TRBV10-3	TRBD1	TGTGCCATGGGACAGACCTACGAGCAGTACTTC	CAMGQTYEQYF
-	TRBJ2-1	TRBV7-9	TRBD2	TGTGCCAGCAGCTTCATGCTAGCGGGGGGGAACAATGAGCAGTTCTTC	CASSFMLAGGNNEQFF
-	TRBJ1-1	TRBV10-3	-	TGTGCCATCAGTCGTGACCGGGGGAACACTGAAGCTTTCTTT	CAISRDRGNTEAFF
-	TRBJ1-1	TRBV28	-	TGTGCCAGCAGTTTACCCCTCGGGGTGCAGGGGCGGAATGAGGGTGAAGCTTTCTTT	CASSLPLGVQGRNEGEAFF
-	TRBJ2-2	TRBV11-2	-	TGTGCCAGCAGCGAAGTAGGTGGGGAGCTGTTTTTT	CASSEVGGELFF
-	TRBJ2-7	TRBV5-6	-	TGTGCCAGCAGCTTGATTAGCGCCTACGAGCAGTACTTC	CASSLISAYEQYF
-	TRBJ1-5	TRBV10-3	-	TGTGCCATCAGTGAGCGACAGGCTAGCAATCAGCCCCAGCATTTT	CAISERQASNQPQHF
-	TRBJ2-3	TRBV6-1	-	TGTGCCAGCAGTGCTCTCTCTCTTCGGGATACGCAGTATTTT	CASSALSLRDTQYF
-	TRBJ2-7	TRBV5-1	-	TGCGCCAGCAATGATGGACAGGTGACTAGCGAGCAGTACTTC	CASNDGQVTSEQYF
-	TRBJ2-2	TRBV2	-	TGTGCCAGCAGTGAAATCTGGGCCGGGGAGCTGTTTTTT	CASSEIWAGELFF
-	TRBJ1-2	TRBV10-3	TRBD1	TGTGCCATCAGTGACTCCGGGACAGGGGAGAGCTACACCTTC	CAISDSGTGESYTF
-	TRBJ1-2	TRBV10-1	-	TGCGCCAGCAGCGAGAGTTTAGGGGATACCTATGGCTACACCTTC	CASSESLGDTYGYTF
-	TRBJ2-7	TRBV30	-	TGTGCCTGGAGTTCGAGACAGGCGACTCGCTACGAGCAGTACTTC	CAWSSRQATRYEQYF
once	TRBJ1-6	TRBV27	TRBD1	TGTGCCAGCAGTTCGGGGACAGGGGTCGCTACACCCCTCCACTTT	CASSSGTGVATPLHF
-	TRBJ1-1	TRBV5-1	TRBD1	TGCGCCAGCAGCTTGAATGGGGGCGCAGGGGGTGGTGAAGCTTTCTTT	CASSLNGGAGGGEAFF
-	TRBJ2-5	TRBV7-2	-	TGTGCCAGCAGCTTCCGCCGAGAGACCCAGTACTTC	CASSFRRETQYF
-	TRBJ1-2	TRBV10-2	-	TGCGCCAGCATGCAGGACAGCTATGGCTACACCTTC	CASMQDSYGYTF
-	TRBJ1-5	TRBV7-2	-	TGTGCCAGCAGCTTAGGCGGTGTAGATCAGCCCCAGCATTTT	CASSLGGVDQPQHF
-	TRBJ1-5	TRBV10-2	-	TGCGCCAGCTGGGGAGGTAATCGAAATCAGCCCCAGCATTTT	CASWGGNRNQPQHF
-	TRBJ1-5	TRBV30	-	TGTGCCTGGGGGCAGGGAGCTCAGCCCCAGCATTTT	CAWGQGAQPQHF
-	TRBJ2-7	TRBV6-1	-	TGTGCCAGCACCTCGGGCGGGCCCCCTACCTACGAGCAGTACTTC	CASTSGGPPTYEQYF
-	TRBJ2-1	TRBV9	TRBD1	TGTGCCAGCAGCGTATCCTCGGGACAGGGATTAAATGAGCAGTTCTTC	CASSVSSGQGLNEQFF
-	TRBJ2-7	TRBV30	-	TGTGCCTGGAGTCCCCCAAGGGTAGGTTACGAGCAGTACTTC	CAWSPPRVGYEQYF
-	TRBJ1-2	TRBV5-4	-	TGTGCCAGCAGCCCGGACCAAGCTAACTATGGCTACACCTTC	CASSPDQANYGYTF
-	TRBJ1-4	TRBV18	TRBD1	TGTGCCAGTTCGACAGGGTCGGCTGAAAAACTGTTTTTT	CASSTGSAEKLFF
-	TRBJ1-1	TRBV7-3	TRBD1	TGTGCCAGCAGCTCCCGGACAGGGACTGAAGCTTTCTTT	CASSSRTGTEAFF
-	TRBJ1-5	TRBV18	TRBD1	TGTGCCAGCTCACTTGACAGGGGCCTTCAGCCCCAGCATTTT	CASSLDRGLQPQHF
-	TRBJ1-6	TRBV4-1	-	TGCGCCAGCAGCCAAGTGAATTATAACAGGCTCTCCTATAATTCACCCCTCCACTTT	CASSQVNYNRLSYNSPLHF
-	TRBJ2-2	TRBV6-5	-	TGTGCCAGCACCCGACGGGTTCCGGTCGGGGAGCTGTTTTTT	CASTRRVPVGELFF
-	TRBJ1-6	TRBV6-5	TRBD1	TGTGCCAGCAGATCGACAGGGGGCAATTCACCCCTCCACTTT	CASRSTGGNSPLHF
-	TRBJ2-5	TRBV4-1	-	TGCGCCAGCAGCCAAGATCTCGCACCTGGAGGAGAGACCCAGTACTTC	CASSQDLAPGGETQYF
-	TRBJ2-1	TRBV7-8	-	TGTGCCAGCAGCTTGTCGGCCCCTTCATATCCCCTCTTC	CASSLSAPSYPLF
once	TRBJ1-2	TRBV28	TRBD1	TGTGCCAGCAGGTGGTCCGGGACAGGGGGCGCCCCCTCCACCTTC	CASRWSGTGGAPSTF